This T cell receptor (beta chain) was recovered during a study of cytomegalovirus exposure and HLA in healthy donors. General study results and limits: Most TCR sequences showed up rarely, but some public TCRs showed up in many donors. Reports showed the classifier diagnosing cytomegalovirus status with high specificity and sensitivity.

The CDR3 sequence is 17 residues long. The trim removed 1 base at V and 3 bases at J, leaving 8 bases unmatched. Per germline, CDR1 MGHRA and CDR2 YSYEKL. As concerns this clone: Its cognate antigen is unknown.

Only in-frame clones appear in the TCRdb table, and some are missing; sequencing was by immunoSEQ multiplex PCR. The profile shows roughly 190,000 clones, around nine tenths of them singletons. The gene calls are TRBV4-1 and TRBJ1-3; the match to TRBD1 covers 8 bases. The clonotype was recovered from a man aged 30 to 45 in good health and CMV-seropositive. Sequences were obtained from PBMCs. The CDR3 DNA reads as TGCGCCAGCAGCCAAGGATTGACAGGGGCAGGTGGAAACACCATATATTTT. Amino acid sequence: CASSQGLTGAGGNTIYF.